This entry concerns a single T cell receptor beta chain. As yet, its antigen is unknown. The data were taken from a study of cytomegalovirus exposure and HLA in healthy donors. Study findings and constraints: In vitro, a few CMV-associated chains proved specific for CMV antigens. In an earlier analysis, most TCR beta V segments were productive about 87% or about 30% of the time.

In germline, CDR1 is SGHNT, CDR2 YYREEE (reference sequence). CDR3 size: 15 residues. Trimming removed 2 bases from V and 0 bases from J; junction bases left unmatched: 2. With 60 Vbeta and 13 Jbeta primers, the PCR was carried out. Generated by immunoSEQ multiplex PCR, the TCRdb table keeps only in-frame clones and is missing some. Here the sample spans under 200,000 clones, about 72% being singletons. Sequenced material: PBMCs. V gene TRBV5-4 combines with J gene TRBJ1-3, with 7 bases lining up with TRBD1. The receptor was derived from a man aged 50 to 59 in good health and CMV-seropositive. This chain's CDR3 is CASSLQGSSGNTIYF. The CDR3 bases are TGTGCCAGCAGCTTACAGGGGAGCTCTGGAAACACCATATATTTT.